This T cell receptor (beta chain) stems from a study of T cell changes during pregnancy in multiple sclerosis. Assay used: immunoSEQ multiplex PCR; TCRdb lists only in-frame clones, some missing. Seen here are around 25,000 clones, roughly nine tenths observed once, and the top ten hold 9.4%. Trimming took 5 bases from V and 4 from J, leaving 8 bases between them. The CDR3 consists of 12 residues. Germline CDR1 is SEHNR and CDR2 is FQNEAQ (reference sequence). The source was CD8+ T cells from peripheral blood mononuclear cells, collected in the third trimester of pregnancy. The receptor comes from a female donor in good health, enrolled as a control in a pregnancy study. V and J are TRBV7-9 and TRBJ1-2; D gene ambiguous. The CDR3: CASSPPGYGYTF. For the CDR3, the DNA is TGTGCCAGCAGCCCTCCGGGCTATGGCTACACCTTC. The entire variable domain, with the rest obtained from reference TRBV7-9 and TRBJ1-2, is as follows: DTGVSQNPRHKITKRGQNVTFRCDPISEHNRLYWYRQTLGQGPEFLTYFQNEAQLEKSRLLSDRFSAERPKGSFSTLEIQRTEQGDSAMYLCASSPPGYGYTFGSGTRLTVV.